The 17 T cell receptor beta chains listed next were all sequenced from one sample in a study of PD-1 blockade in classical Hodgkin lymphoma. The protocol was immunoSEQ multiplex PCR, while the TCRdb copy is restricted to in-frame clones and leaves out a portion. The table lists around 19,000 clones, about four fifths of them singletons, with 6.5% to 8% in the top ten. Stated time point: cycle 4 day 1 (C4D1), after five to seven weeks of nivolumab. All patients experienced relapse after autologous stem cell transplantation, and brentuximab vedotin exposure was variable. By magnetic negative selection, CD8+ T cells were isolated from the thawed PBMCs. Sequencing was performed on CD8+ T cells from blood, taken before the fourth cycle of nivolumab. These receptors were obtained from a human donor with classical Hodgkin lymphoma.

The V and J genes are TRBV7-9 and TRBJ1-1; no clear D. Trimming took off 6 bases at V and 4 bases at J, with 15 bases between the two ends. Per germline, CDR1 SEHNR and CDR2 FQNEAQ (reference sequence). This CDR3 has 14 amino acids. As DNA, the CDR3 is TGTGCCAGCAGTTTTGACCCCACAAGCACTGAAGCTTTCTTT. Protein sequence: CASSFDPTSTEAFF.

The genes are TRBV7-9 and TRBJ1-3; no firm D call. The CDR3 is 17 amino acids. V lost 4 bases and J 0 bases, leaving 16 bases between the germline ends. CDR1 SEHNR and CDR2 FQNEAQ come from the germline V gene (reference sequence). CDR3 region: CASSSERPTYSGNTIYF. The CDR3 DNA sequence: TGTGCCAGCAGCTCCGAGCGTCCCACATACTCTGGAAACACCATATATTTT.

This chain joins TRBV5-6 and TRBJ1-4, with D unclear. Looked up from germline, CDR1 is SGHDT and CDR2 is YYEEEE. Deletions cut 1 base from V and 8 bases from J, with 12 bases between. This CDR3 has 14 residues. The CDR3 bases are TGTGCCAGCAGCTTGCCCGGGCCCGCGGAAAAACTGTTTTTT. Its translation is CASSLPGPAEKLFF.

This clone has only a few counts. The rearrangement joins TRBV18 to TRBJ2-1, with TRBD2 matching over 8 bases. This CDR3 has 17 amino acids. Germline assignment: CDR1 KGHSH and CDR2 LQKENI. Trimming removed 3 bases from V and 8 bases from J; junction bases left unmatched: 15. The CDR3 is CASSPVEVAGGKDEQFF. The CDR3 nucleotides are TGTGCCAGCTCACCTGTAGAAGTCGCGGGGGGCAAGGATGAGCAGTTCTTC.

The chain employs TRBV4-1 and TRBJ2-7; possibly TRBD2 for D (6 bases). Germline V gene sequence: CDR1 MGHRA, CDR2 YSYEKL. Trimming pared 0 bases from V and 3 bases from J, leaving 27 bases between. This CDR3 has 20 residues. Written as DNA, the CDR3 is TGCGCCAGCAGCCAAGATCGGCCAGGAGGGGCGTTAGGCCAAGACTACGAGCAGTACTTC. Its protein is CASSQDRPGGALGQDYEQYF.

In this sample, this clone turned up once. J is TRBJ2-1 and V is TRBV13, with D possibly being TRBD1 (6 bases). This CDR3 is 13 amino acids long. The germline CDR1 and CDR2 sequences are PRHDT and FYEKMQ (reference sequence). Trimming removed 2 bases at V and 9 bases at J, with 11 bases between. The chain's CDR3 is CASSLTGRGEQFF. CDR3 bases: TGTGCCAGCAGCTTAACAGGGAGAGGTGAGCAGTTCTTC.

The V call is TRBV11-2, the J call TRBJ2-4; 9 bases agree with TRBD1. The germline CDR1 and CDR2 sequences are SGHAT and FQNNGV. The CDR3 totals 16 residues. J was trimmed by 6 bases and V by 5 bases; bases with no gene match: 11. The CDR3, as DNA: TGTGCCAGCAGCCGCGGACAGGGGCTAGGACTAAACATTCAGTACTTC. Encoded protein: CASSRGQGLGLNIQYF.

The rearrangement links TRBV5-8 to TRBJ1-1; possibly TRBD1 for D (5 bases). V shed 0 bases and J shed 1 base, with 13 bases lying between them. The CDR3 has 16 residues. Germline CDR1 SGHTS, CDR2 YDEGEE. The CDR3 region has the DNA TGTGCCAGCAGCTTGGAGGTTAGGGGCGCGAACACTGAAGCTTTCTTT. This codes for CASSLEVRGANTEAFF.

The rearrangement uses TRBV27 and TRBJ2-7; D not certain. Trimming cost V 8 bases and J 1 base, with 9 bases left between them. The CDR3 runs 12 residues. Germline V gene data show CDR1 as MNHEY and CDR2 as SMNVEV (reference sequence). The DNA of the CDR3 is TGTGCCAGCGCAGGTTCATCCTACGAGCAGTACTTC. Its protein product is CASAGSSYEQYF.

The chain joins TRBV12-5 to TRBJ2-7; D possibly corresponds to TRBD1 (6 bases). This CDR3 spans 15 amino acids. CDR1 and CDR2 (germline): LGHNT, FRNRAP. The V gene lost 0 bases and the J gene lost 2 bases, with 11 bases spanning the gap. This chain's CDR3 is CASGLVPAGAYEQYF. CDR3 coding DNA: TGTGCTAGTGGTTTGGTACCCGCAGGGGCCTACGAGCAGTACTTC.

The V and J genes are TRBV19 and TRBJ1-1; D call uncertain. The V gene's germline CDR1 is LNHDA and CDR2 SQIVND (reference sequence). V was trimmed by 1 base and J by 3 bases, leaving 15 bases between them. This CDR3 contains 16 residues. In DNA form, the CDR3 reads TGTGCCAGTAGTATAGGTTGGGTTGGTGAGTACACTGAAGCTTTCTTT. This translates into CASSIGWVGEYTEAFF.

This clone showed up just a few times. This sequence joins TRBV2 and TRBJ1-6, with 7 bases aligning to TRBD1. The germline V gene has CDR1 SNHLY and CDR2 FYNNEI. The CDR3 covers 13 residues. With V trimmed by 4 bases and J by 9 bases, 3 bases remained unmatched. This CDR3 is CASSGGDSSPLHF. The CDR3 region has the DNA TGTGCCAGCAGTGGCGGGGACAGTTCACCCCTCCACTTT.

This clone was recorded a few times. V is TRBV27 and J is TRBJ1-6; D is unresolved. Per germline, CDR1 MNHEY and CDR2 SMNVEV (reference sequence). The CDR3 contains 14 residues. V was shortened by 0 bases and J by 13 bases, with 13 bases between the two germline ends. The CDR3 sequence: CASSLSWTPIPLHF. The CDR3 DNA follows: TGTGCCAGCAGTTTATCGTGGACGCCGATTCCCCTCCACTTT.

V usage is TRBV21-1 and J usage is TRBJ1-2. TRBV21-1 is a pseudogene locus. The CDR3 has 15 amino acids. The CDR3 reads CASSKGEQRSHGYTF. Written as DNA, the CDR3 is TGTGCCAGCAGCAAAGGAGAACAGCGGAGCCATGGCTACACCTTC.

The chain's CDR3 is CASIGQAYNEQFF. The CDR3, as DNA: TGTGCCAGCATCGGACAGGCCTACAATGAGCAGTTCTTC. This chain uses TRBV7-2 with TRBJ2-1, with 7 bases aligning to TRBD1. V dropped 7 bases and J dropped 2; count of bases not matched to a gene: 2. This CDR3 is 13 amino acids long. Germline V gene sequence: CDR1 SGHTA, CDR2 FQGNSA.

This chain uses TRBV5-4 with TRBJ2-5, with D possibly being TRBD1 (5 bases). CDR1 is SGHNT, CDR2 YYREEE, per germline (reference sequence). The CDR3 sequence is 15 residues long. V lost 6 bases and J 5 bases, leaving 20 bases between the germline ends. The CDR3 is CASINLPREYETQYF. The CDR3 DNA reads as TGTGCCAGCATAAACCTCCCCAGGGAATACGAGACCCAGTACTTC. The full variable domain, with the rest looked up from reference TRBV5-4 and TRBJ2-5, is ETGVTQSPTHLIKTRGQQVTLRCSSQSGHNTVSWYQQALGQGPQFIFQYYREEENGRGNFPPRFSGLQFPNYSSELNVNALELDDSALYLCASINLPREYETQYFGPGTRLLVL.

The chain is built from TRBV5-1 and TRBJ2-1; no clear D. Germline lookup yields CDR1 SGHRS and CDR2 YFSETQ. The CDR3 covers 14 residues. V gave up 0 bases and J gave up 8 bases, with 12 bases separating them. The CDR3 DNA is TGCGCCAGCAGCTTGGGTGGATCGGGCGATGAGCAGTTCTTC. Its protein is CASSLGGSGDEQFF.